This T cell receptor (beta chain) was captured by sequencing in a study of blood T cell repertoires in COVID-19 (dated by TCRdb to 2018 to 2020). For the wider study: Samples from collaborators originated in the United States, Italy and Spain and spanned both the acute and convalescent phases of COVID-19. A freely available public database, intended as a resource for researchers studying the immune response to SARS-CoV-2, is where the repertoires were released. Sample metadata almost always included a de-identified subject ID, COVID-19 status, age in years and sex. The prospective study material was composed of cDNA or gDNA derived from T cells, B-cell-depleted T cells, or PBMCs. The dataset comprised deeply sampled blood TCRbeta repertoires from subjects exposed to, actively infected with, or recovered from COVID-19. Samples were obtained from the ongoing ImmuneRACE study (first 160 participants) and from about 1,300 subjects provided by 6 global collaborators. Where available, HLA class I and class II types were obtained from metadata supplied by the sample provider rather than from assay-based typing. General study outcomes and caveats: How much clinical and demographic metadata was included differed by source and by participant, and the metadata was provided uncurated.

A word on this clone: Its antigen remains unidentified. One base away there is no much larger clone; base qualities are not given.

Each collaborating institution followed its own protocols to collect whole blood in K2EDTA tubes. For TCRbeta analysis, collaborator samples were shipped as frozen whole blood, as isolated PBMCs, or as DNA extracted from either sample type. The immunoSEQ Assay, a bias-controlled multiplex PCR, was used to amplify TCRbeta CDR3 regions from genomic DNA. The study's processing was this. Within the assay, amplification of reference gene primers was used to estimate how many nucleated cells each sample contained. To quantify the absolute abundance of each unique TCRbeta CDR3 rearrangement, sequence reads were collapsed and filtered. For each sample, productive Simpson clonality was calculated by taking the square root of Simpson's diversity index across productive rearrangements. Entries here come from immuneACCESS through TCRdb and include only in-frame sequences with V and J called. Some clones fail to appear in such tables; in the studies checked, an unresolved V gene covers under half of the shortfall, and the cause of the remainder is unknown. V and J calls and clone size follow that table, whereas D and trimming were derived from the DNA. The sample includes around 94,000 clones, with 87% observed a single time. The leading ten clones occupy 2% to 2.5% of the sample.

The material sequenced was peripheral blood. The source is a man aged 50-59 years with active COVID-19.

The CDR3 region has the sequence CASSRRQGSRNIQYF. The sequenced DNA: TGTGCCAGCAGCCGGAGACAGGGTAGTCGAAACATTCAGTACTTC. The receptor chain draws on TRBV3-1 (or the pseudogene TRBV3-2) and TRBJ2-4, and TRBD1 aligns with 7 junction nucleotides. From the cysteine through the phenylalanine, the CDR3 covers 15 amino acids. CDR3 DNA only is kept here, 45 bases in frame from base 1. Trimming removed 4 bases from V and 6 bases from J; the gene matches leave 9 bases unexplained. Via the germline V gene (reference sequence), CDR1 is LGHDT and CDR2 YNNKEL.